This passage covers 25 T cell receptor beta chains from one sample sequenced in a study of T cells expressing NK-cell markers. TCRdb reprocessed the 5' RACE reads and reports one entry per CDR3 protein, with no DNA. This sample's table has 550,000 to 600,000 distinct CDR3 sequences. Source material: blood T cells: a sorted CD56 or NKG2C T cell subset, CD4+ or CD8+ T cells, or bulk PBMC T cells (not recorded which). The receptors here all came from a young man in good health.

V and J are TRBV20-1 and TRBJ2-1; TCRdb outputs TRBD1, but without DNA this stays unchecked. The CDR3 sequence is 14 residues long. CDR1 is DFQATT and CDR2 is SNEGSKA in the germline V gene (reference sequence). CDR3 loop: CSVSKGGMGDEQFF.

This chain joins TRBV3-1 and TRBJ2-2; as DNA is missing, the TRBD1 call by TCRdb cannot be tested. This CDR3 spans 16 amino acids. CDR1 is LGHDT, CDR2 YNNKEL, per germline (reference sequence). CDR3 residues: CASSRDRGPGTGELFF.

CDR3 sequence: CASSQVREEYIQYF. J is TRBJ2-4 and V is TRBV4-1; TCRdb proposes TRBD2, but this gene call is untestable without DNA. CDR1 is MGHRA and CDR2 is YSYEKL in the germline V gene. This CDR3 has 14 amino acids.

The CDR3 is CASSPVVSGSFFSYNEQFF. This chain joins TRBV12-3 or TRBV12-4 and TRBJ2-1; the TRBD2 assignment by TCRdb is unverifiable without DNA. The CDR3 has 19 residues.

V usage is TRBV7-7 and J usage is TRBJ2-1; TCRdb reports TRBD2, a call that lacks DNA to check it against. Germline loops: CDR1 SSHAT, CDR2 FNYEAQ (reference sequence). The CDR3 has 15 residues. CDR3 amino acids: CASSPSGTSYNEQFF.

The chain recombines TRBV29-1 with TRBJ1-2; the TCRdb call, TRBD1, lacks DNA for checking. Germline-derived CDR1 and CDR2 are SQVTM and ANQGSEA. The CDR3 is 13 amino acids. This chain's CDR3 is CSVEGDRHYGYTF.

The chain carries TRBV10-3 and TRBJ1-1; without DNA, the TCRdb call of TRBD1 cannot be checked. CDR3 length: 14 amino acids. The V gene's germline CDR1 is ENHRY and CDR2 SYGVKD. CDR3 loop: CAIRPGRRNTEAFF.

The CDR3 spells CASASTPGPKQPQHF. The gene calls are TRBV12-3 or TRBV12-4 and TRBJ1-5; there is no DNA to check the TCRdb D call of TRBD1. CDR3 size: 15 residues.

The gene calls are TRBV20-1 and TRBJ2-7; the TRBD2 assignment by TCRdb is unverifiable without DNA. This CDR3 is built from 16 residues. CDR1 is DFQATT and CDR2 is SNEGSKA in the germline V gene (reference sequence). The CDR3 is CSASPWRLAGRPEQYF.

The CDR3 is CASRQIGKTEAFF. The rearrangement uses TRBV4-1 and TRBJ1-1. The CDR3 consists of 13 residues. Germline V CDR1 and CDR2: MGHRA, YSYEKL.

The chain uses TRBV12-3 or TRBV12-4 and TRBJ1-2; TCRdb picks TRBD1, but there is no DNA to check that call. The CDR3 length is 13 residues. The CDR3 here is CASSFNRGYGYTF.

J is TRBJ2-1 and V is TRBV18; TCRdb's D call of TRBD1 is untestable without DNA. The CDR3 sequence is 17 residues long. Per the germline V gene, CDR1 is KGHSH and CDR2 is LQKENI. CDR3 amino acids: CASSPGLPGEGVNEQFF.

The chain couples TRBV4-2 to TRBJ2-3. The germline gives CDR1 LGHNA, CDR2 YNFKEQ. The CDR3 sequence is 12 residues long. CDR3 sequence reads: CASSQLGDTQYF.

This chain joins TRBV24-1 and TRBJ2-1; there is no DNA to check the TCRdb D call of TRBD1. This CDR3 is 16 amino acids long. CDR1 and CDR2 (germline): KGHDR, SFDVKD. CDR3 loop: CATSERQGQSRNEQFF.

The chain combines TRBV10-3 with TRBJ1-1. Germline lookup yields CDR1 ENHRY and CDR2 SYGVKD. The CDR3 extends over 13 amino acids. This CDR3 is CAISPHGGGGAFF.

The gene calls are TRBV3-1 and TRBJ2-7; TCRdb outputs TRBD2, but without DNA this stays unchecked. The CDR3 covers 16 residues. Germline-derived CDR1 and CDR2 are LGHDT and YNNKEL (reference sequence). CDR3 sequence: CASSQDELAGFYEQYF.

The chain couples TRBV30 to TRBJ1-5; without DNA, the TCRdb call of TRBD1 cannot be checked. The CDR3 covers 13 residues. Germline CDR1 GTSNPN, CDR2 SVGIG (reference sequence). This chain's CDR3 is CAWSVSGRQPQHF. Full variable domain (outside the CDR3, taken from reference TRBV30 and TRBJ1-5): SQTIHQWPATLVQPVGSPLSLECTVEGTSNPNLYWYRQAAGRGLQLLFYSVGIGQISSEVPQNLSASRPQDRQFILSSKKLLLSDSGFYLCAWSVSGRQPQHFGDGTRLSIL.

The gene calls are TRBV20-1 and TRBJ1-1; checking the TCRdb D call of TRBD1 is not possible without DNA. This CDR3 contains 12 residues. Germline lookup yields CDR1 DFQATT and CDR2 SNEGSKA (reference sequence). The CDR3 protein is CSAREGAWEAFF.

This chain joins TRBV15 and TRBJ2-7. This CDR3 has 12 amino acids. Per germline, CDR1 LNHNV and CDR2 YYDKDF (reference sequence). The CDR3 protein is CATSINYYEQYF.

The chain recombines TRBV28 with TRBJ2-2; TCRdb selects TRBD2, and the lack of DNA leaves this call unchecked. Germline V gene sequence: CDR1 MDHEN, CDR2 SYDVKM. The CDR3 has 15 amino acids. CDR3 region: CASSSFGSVPGELFF.

The V and J genes are TRBV19 and TRBJ2-5; TCRdb returns TRBD2, unconfirmable since there is no DNA. Germline V lookup: CDR1 LNHDA, CDR2 SQIVND (reference sequence). This CDR3 is 14 amino acids long. The CDR3 spells CASSSSRSGETQYF.

The rearrangement joins TRBV12-3 or TRBV12-4 to TRBJ1-1; the D call from TCRdb, TRBD1, cannot be confirmed without DNA. The CDR3 has 15 amino acids. CDR3 sequence reads: CASSLERTPVTEAFF.

The gene calls are TRBV6-1 and TRBJ2-5; without DNA, the TCRdb call of TRBD1 cannot be checked. This CDR3 comprises 14 residues. In germline, CDR1 is MNHNS, CDR2 SASEGT. The chain's CDR3 is CATAGTWAEETQYF.

The chain combines TRBV7-3 with TRBJ2-3; the TCRdb D gene call, TRBD2, has no DNA to confirm it. This CDR3 spans 19 amino acids. Germline CDR1 is SGHTA and CDR2 is FQGTGA. This CDR3 reads CASSLYGTSGKPSTDTQYF.

This rearrangement joins TRBV12-3 or TRBV12-4 to TRBJ1-6; TCRdb names TRBD1, which stays unverified in the absence of DNA. The CDR3 runs to 15 residues. This CDR3 is CASRTTGGKGSPLHF.